The sequence of this T cell receptor beta chain was determined in a study of blood T cell repertoires in COVID-19. Study-level information: Nucleic acid was either cDNA or gDNA, and it came from T cells, B-cell-depleted T cells, or PBMCs.

Trimming pared 3 bases from V and 7 bases from J, leaving 18 bases between. The CDR3 covers 15 residues. Germline CDR1 is KGHSH and CDR2 is LQKENI. The protocol was immunoSEQ multiplex PCR, while the TCRdb copy is restricted to in-frame clones and leaves out a portion. The sample lists approximately 270,000 clones; 89% were seen once. Individuals aged 18 to 89 years were recruited from roughly 23 US areas. Recovered status applied to Cohort 3 donors who had two consecutive negative PCRs. It also applied to those with clearance or with symptom resolution. Sequencing was done on a sample of PBMCs or T cells enriched from blood (not recorded which). V usage is TRBV18 and J usage is TRBJ1-2; no clear D. The TCR comes from a woman aged 55-69 years who had recovered from COVID-19. In DNA form, the CDR3 reads TGTGCCAGCTCACCGGCTAGCATGGCGGAGAGTGGCTACACCTTC. Encoded protein: CASSPASMAESGYTF.